This TCR beta chain was identified during a study of cytomegalovirus exposure and HLA in healthy donors. At the level of the study: HLA-typed donors were the source of about 85 million unique TCRs, which an early data release held.

Study results and caveats: An analysis was carried out at a later point. It showed that HLA-associated TCR beta chains were more clonally expanded than equally common non-associated chains. Later analysis suggested links between common viral pathogens and several top significant clusters. Immune exposure data for these donors was limited to CMV serostatus.

With 60 Vbeta and 13 Jbeta primers, the PCR was carried out. Clones were sequenced by immunoSEQ multiplex PCR, and TCRdb holds only the in-frame ones, with some missing. The table records more than 200,000 clones, around three quarters of them present only once. In germline, CDR1 is LNHNV, CDR2 YYDKDF (reference sequence). The CDR3 contains 12 residues. The ends were cut back, 1 base at V and 11 bases at J, with 9 bases in the middle. For this clone: Antigen specificity is unknown.

The rearrangement joins TRBV15 to TRBJ1-5, with no clear D. The sequence came from a man aged 35 to 55 in good health and CMV-seronegative. The sequencing input was PBMCs. CDR3 sequence reads: CATSRGAVAQHF. The CDR3 DNA follows: TGTGCCACCAGCAGAGGTGCCGTAGCCCAGCATTTT.